This is a list of T cell receptor beta chains from one sample in a study of blood T cell repertoires in COVID-19. Generated by immunoSEQ multiplex PCR, the TCRdb table keeps only in-frame clones and is missing some. The sample records some 150,000 clones, 80% to 90% being singletons. Material: peripheral blood. The receptors here all came from a woman aged 40-49 years with acute or convalescent COVID-19. Each CDR3 is given with its conserved first and last residue. Fields, in order: J gene, V gene, clone size, CDR3 protein. A clone size is listed for some rows: how often the clone was seen (once, few, many), or a class if it is expanded.

j_call: TRBJ2-5; v_call: TRBV5-4; clone_size: once; cdr3_aa: CASSSRTEKETQYF
j_call: TRBJ2-1; v_call: TRBV11-2; clone_size: .; cdr3_aa: CASSLERWGTSGESEQFF
j_call: TRBJ2-7; v_call: TRBV18; clone_size: .; cdr3_aa: CASSPPWGLYEQYF
j_call: TRBJ1-2; v_call: TRBV19; clone_size: .; cdr3_aa: CASARQEYYGYTF
j_call: TRBJ2-1; v_call: TRBV5-1; clone_size: .; cdr3_aa: CASSLGGASSYNEQFF
j_call: TRBJ1-6; v_call: TRBV6-5; clone_size: .; cdr3_aa: CASNGQEDSPLHF
j_call: TRBJ2-5; v_call: TRBV7-9; clone_size: .; cdr3_aa: CASSLRRDQETQYF
j_call: TRBJ1-6; v_call: TRBV11-2; clone_size: .; cdr3_aa: CASSSLAGPSNNSPLHF
j_call: TRBJ2-2; v_call: TRBV11-3; clone_size: .; cdr3_aa: CASSPWTGLNTGELFF
j_call: TRBJ1-1; v_call: TRBV11-2; clone_size: .; cdr3_aa: CASSLVVTGENTEAFF
j_call: TRBJ2-7; v_call: TRBV4-2; clone_size: .; cdr3_aa: CASSQETRGFLSYEQYF
j_call: TRBJ2-7; v_call: TRBV5-1; clone_size: .; cdr3_aa: CASTRYGTNYEQYF
j_call: TRBJ2-7; v_call: TRBV5-1; clone_size: .; cdr3_aa: CASSLAGTVSYEQYF
j_call: TRBJ1-2; v_call: TRBV3-1/TRBV3-2; clone_size: once; cdr3_aa: CASSQEGRVVSGYTF
j_call: TRBJ1-5; v_call: TRBV7-2; clone_size: .; cdr3_aa: CASSLELGDQPQHF
j_call: TRBJ2-1; v_call: TRBV5-4; clone_size: .; cdr3_aa: CASSFFSGGATYNEQFF
j_call: TRBJ2-7; v_call: TRBV6-2/TRBV6-3; clone_size: once; cdr3_aa: CASSRGLAGGVLVQYF
j_call: TRBJ2-1; v_call: TRBV4-1; clone_size: .; cdr3_aa: CASSHFRTSGGSYNEQFF
j_call: TRBJ2-3; v_call: TRBV18; clone_size: .; cdr3_aa: CASSLKHSTDTQYF
j_call: TRBJ1-2; v_call: TRBV12-3/TRBV12-4; clone_size: .; cdr3_aa: CASSLNGNGYTF
j_call: TRBJ2-5; v_call: TRBV5-6; clone_size: .; cdr3_aa: CASSLRLKGGSGETQYF
j_call: TRBJ1-1; v_call: TRBV10-3; clone_size: .; cdr3_aa: CAISLDRLVTEAFF
j_call: TRBJ1-4; v_call: TRBV11-2; clone_size: .; cdr3_aa: CASSLLGTPNEKLFF
j_call: TRBJ1-2; v_call: TRBV6-1; clone_size: .; cdr3_aa: CASSEVGQPIHGYTF
j_call: TRBJ2-5; v_call: TRBV6-6; clone_size: few; cdr3_aa: CASSLTGLETQYF
j_call: TRBJ2-7; v_call: TRBV5-4; clone_size: once; cdr3_aa: CASSLTGAYEQYF
j_call: TRBJ2-7; v_call: TRBV18; clone_size: .; cdr3_aa: CASSPRGSNNEQYF
j_call: TRBJ2-3; v_call: TRBV11-2; clone_size: .; cdr3_aa: CASSRTGSTDTQYF
j_call: TRBJ2-7; v_call: TRBV23-1; clone_size: .; cdr3_aa: CASSQSHLSGTSGEKNSYEQYF
j_call: TRBJ2-6; v_call: TRBV4-1; clone_size: .; cdr3_aa: CASSPLRMGGGVPSGANVLTF
j_call: TRBJ1-4; v_call: TRBV2; clone_size: once; cdr3_aa: CASNLQTTNEKLFF
j_call: TRBJ2-1; v_call: TRBV30; clone_size: .; cdr3_aa: CAWSGTSGLKYNEQFF
j_call: TRBJ2-4; v_call: TRBV5-6; clone_size: .; cdr3_aa: CASSFLSGMKNIQYF
j_call: TRBJ1-3; v_call: TRBV7-9; clone_size: .; cdr3_aa: CASSTKTQGPGSGNTIYF
j_call: TRBJ1-4; v_call: TRBV7-8; clone_size: .; cdr3_aa: CASSPRRGGSEKLFF
j_call: TRBJ1-2; v_call: TRBV7-2; clone_size: .; cdr3_aa: CASSFRQGNYGYTF
j_call: TRBJ2-4; v_call: TRBV3-1/TRBV3-2; clone_size: .; cdr3_aa: CASSQAPGTSTKNIQYF
j_call: TRBJ2-7; v_call: TRBV5-5; clone_size: .; cdr3_aa: CASSYYDVRYEQYF
j_call: TRBJ1-6; v_call: TRBV28; clone_size: .; cdr3_aa: CASRGFIAVNLNSPLHF
j_call: TRBJ2-3; v_call: TRBV11-2; clone_size: .; cdr3_aa: CASTPGGDTQYF
j_call: TRBJ1-1; v_call: TRBV19; clone_size: .; cdr3_aa: CASSPWNTEAFF
j_call: TRBJ2-2; v_call: TRBV21-1; clone_size: once; cdr3_aa: CASSNIRDSKTGELFF
j_call: TRBJ2-1; v_call: TRBV6-6; clone_size: once; cdr3_aa: CASSYPGQGSNEQFF
j_call: TRBJ2-7; v_call: TRBV2; clone_size: .; cdr3_aa: CATRGGWESLSSYEQYF
j_call: TRBJ2-3; v_call: TRBV15; clone_size: .; cdr3_aa: CATSIQAELNTQYF
j_call: TRBJ1-2; v_call: TRBV30; clone_size: .; cdr3_aa: CAWSTANYGYTF
j_call: TRBJ1-1; v_call: TRBV29-1; clone_size: .; cdr3_aa: CSVLIWTEAFF
j_call: TRBJ1-2; v_call: TRBV29-1; clone_size: .; cdr3_aa: CSVERGDGYTF
j_call: TRBJ1-6; v_call: TRBV27; clone_size: .; cdr3_aa: CASSRQLFRDRRLTYNSPLHF
j_call: TRBJ2-2; v_call: TRBV4-1; clone_size: .; cdr3_aa: CASSQLLAKLLTGELFF
j_call: TRBJ2-6; v_call: TRBV30; clone_size: .; cdr3_aa: CAWSLDSGISGANVLTF
j_call: TRBJ2-7; v_call: TRBV7-2; clone_size: .; cdr3_aa: CASSISSGRRYEQYF
j_call: TRBJ2-7; v_call: TRBV6-5; clone_size: .; cdr3_aa: CASRGGTTLMGEQYF